The 27 T cell receptor beta chains presented below share a single source sample, sequenced in a study of blood T cell repertoires in COVID-19 (dated by TCRdb to 2018 to 2020). The method behind the library was the immunoSEQ multiplex PCR assay. TCRdb took over this immuneACCESS table, retaining in-frame rearrangements with V and J assigned. Such tables are incomplete; in checked studies, under half of the missing clones stem from an unresolved V gene, and the remainder is unexplained. In all, the sample holds 270,000 or so clones, and just over 90% of those were seen once. Over 2% of the sample goes to the ten largest clones. The specimen was PBMCs or T cells enriched from blood (not recorded which). The receptors were sampled from a woman aged 40 to 50 with acute COVID-19.

V is TRBV24-1 and J is TRBJ2-5; 11 nucleotides match TRBD1. The ends lost 5 bases at V and 5 bases at J; junction bases unmatched: 9. The CDR3 has 16 amino acids. Germline CDR1 KGHDR, CDR2 SFDVKD. The CDR3 DNA follows: TGTGCCACCAGTGGGACAGGGGGCAGTTCTGAGGAGACCCAGTACTTC. Translating it yields CATSGTGGSSEETQYF.

This rearrangement joins TRBV9 to TRBJ2-3; 15 nucleotides match TRBD2. Germline CDR1 SGDLS, CDR2 YYNGEE. The length of the CDR3 is 19 residues. The ends lost 4 bases at V and 0 bases at J; junction bases unmatched: 9. The chain's CDR3 is CASSLAGLAGGLSTDTQYF. The CDR3 DNA reads as TGTGCCAGCAGCCTGGCAGGACTAGCGGGGGGGTTGAGCACAGATACGCAGTATTTT.

The V and J genes are TRBV19 and TRBJ2-1, with 10 nucleotides matching TRBD2. Germline V gene data show CDR1 as LNHDA and CDR2 as SQIVND (reference sequence). With V trimmed by 5 bases and J by 4 bases, 5 bases remained unmatched. The CDR3 is 15 amino acids. CDR3 in DNA: TGTGCCAGTAGTTCCCGTAGCGGGGGGTACAATGAGCAGTTCTTC. Translated, it gives CASSSRSGGYNEQFF.

The V gene is TRBV29-1, the J gene TRBJ2-3; D unresolved. V was cut by 6 bases and J by 3 bases, with 4 bases left in between. Germline V gene lookup returns CDR1 SQVTM and CDR2 ANQGSEA. The CDR3 is 10 residues long. The CDR3 loop reads CSVRTDTQYF. The DNA of the CDR3 is TGCAGCGTACGGACAGATACGCAGTATTTT.

This chain links TRBV18 with TRBJ1-2; TRBD1 matches 7 bases. Germline loops: CDR1 KGHSH, CDR2 LQKENI. The CDR3 runs 14 residues. Trimming at V came to 3 bases and at J to 7 bases, leaving 8 bases not matched to a gene. CDR3 DNA: TGTGCCAGCTCACCCACGACAGGGTTCCGTGGCTACACCTTC. Its protein is CASSPTTGFRGYTF.

This chain connects TRBV7-3 to TRBJ2-3; 7 positions agree with TRBD1. The V gene's germline CDR1 is SGHTA and CDR2 FQGTGA. V trimming: 2 bases; J trimming: 4 bases; junction bases outside the gene matches: 9. CDR3 length: 16 residues. CDR3 sequence: CASSLWGTEGPDTQYF. CDR3 nucleotides: TGTGCCAGCAGCTTATGGGGGACAGAAGGACCAGATACGCAGTATTTT.

This chain connects TRBV7-9 to TRBJ2-5, with a possible D match to TRBD2 (6 bases). CDR1 and CDR2 (germline): SEHNR, FQNEAQ (reference sequence). The V and J ends lost 5 bases and 5 bases respectively, with 18 bases between them. The CDR3 extends over 15 amino acids. The CDR3 spells CASSVRDGTWETQYF. The CDR3 region has the DNA TGTGCCAGCAGCGTTAGGGACGGGACTTGGGAGACCCAGTACTTC.

The rearrangement links TRBV12-3 or TRBV12-4 to TRBJ2-1, with 9 nucleotides matching TRBD1. The CDR3 runs to 13 residues. V dropped 3 bases and J dropped 13; count of bases not matched to a gene: 7. The CDR3, as DNA: TGTGCCAGCAGTTTGGGACAGGGCATTCGCCAGTTCTTC. Translating it yields CASSLGQGIRQFF.

The V and J genes are TRBV27 and TRBJ2-2, with 7 bases fitting TRBD1. V was clipped by 8 bases and J by 8 bases; unmatched bases: 17. Germline V gene sequence: CDR1 MNHEY, CDR2 SMNVEV (reference sequence). This CDR3 has 16 amino acids. The CDR3: CASQNRATGLSGELFF. In nucleotides, the CDR3 is TGTGCCAGCCAAAATCGGGCGACAGGGCTGAGTGGGGAGCTGTTTTTT.

The chain joins TRBV7-9 to TRBJ2-3, with D hard to call. The CDR3 covers 15 residues. The V end was cut by 1 base, the J end by 2 bases, with 10 bases between. CDR1 is SEHNR, CDR2 FQNEAQ, per germline (reference sequence). For the CDR3, the DNA is TGTGCCAGCAGCTTAGTTCTGCGGAACACAGATACGCAGTATTTT. Translated, it gives CASSLVLRNTDTQYF.

The chain has TRBV7-9 and TRBJ1-2; TRBD1 might be the D (6 bases). Germline V lookup: CDR1 SEHNR, CDR2 FQNEAQ (reference sequence). Trimming took 5 bases from V and 4 from J, leaving 8 bases between them. The CDR3 has 12 residues. In nucleotides, the CDR3 is TGTGCCAGCAGCCAGGACAGCTATGGCTACACCTTC. The encoded protein is CASSQDSYGYTF. The full variable domain, in which reference TRBV7-9 and TRBJ1-2 provide the parts outside the CDR3, is DTGVSQNPRHKITKRGQNVTFRCDPISEHNRLYWYRQTLGQGPEFLTYFQNEAQLEKSRLLSDRFSAERPKGSFSTLEIQRTEQGDSAMYLCASSQDSYGYTFGSGTRLTVV.

The V and J genes are TRBV2 and TRBJ1-5; D may be TRBD1 (6 bases). The CDR3 has 14 amino acids. The germline V gene has CDR1 SNHLY and CDR2 FYNNEI. Trimming took 7 bases from V and 5 from J, leaving 15 bases between them. The chain's CDR3 is CASTGGAAYQPQHF. The DNA of the CDR3 is TGTGCCAGCACGGGGGGGGCAGCTTATCAGCCCCAGCATTTT.

The rearrangement uses TRBV18 and TRBJ2-7, with 7 nucleotides matching TRBD2. V shed 0 bases, J shed 2 bases, and the junction held 7 bases outside the gene matches. The CDR3 has 16 amino acids. Germline V gene lookup returns CDR1 KGHSH and CDR2 LQKENI. The CDR3 is CASSPPAGPPPYEQYF. The DNA of the CDR3 is TGTGCCAGCTCACCACCAGCGGGGCCTCCCCCCTACGAGCAGTACTTC. The variable domain in full, with the rest retrieved from reference TRBV18 and TRBJ2-7, is NAGVMQNPRHLVRRRGQEARLRCSPMKGHSHVYWYRQLPEEGLKFMVYLQKENIIDESGMPKERFSAEFPKEGPSILRIQQVVRGDSAAYFCASSPPAGPPPYEQYFGPGTRLTVT.

The rearrangement joins TRBV5-1 to TRBJ1-1, with a tentative D call TRBD1 (6 bases). The CDR3 length is 14 residues. Trimming took off 2 bases at V and 3 bases at J, with 11 bases between the two ends. Germline CDR1 reads SGHRS; CDR2 reads YFSETQ. The CDR3 loop reads CASSFLKGDTEAFF. DNA for the CDR3: TGCGCCAGCAGCTTTTTAAAGGGGGACACTGAAGCTTTCTTT.

V is TRBV5-6 and J is TRBJ2-1, with a tentative D call TRBD2 (5 bases). Per germline, CDR1 SGHDT and CDR2 YYEEEE. CDR3 length: 16 residues. V was shortened by 5 bases and J by 3 bases, with 18 bases between the two germline ends. This CDR3 reads CASSTDGGRGYNEQFF. The CDR3 region has the DNA TGTGCCAGCAGTACGGACGGAGGTCGGGGCTACAATGAGCAGTTCTTC.

This CDR3 is CASSLGPLAGPQETQYF. The CDR3 DNA follows: TGTGCCAGCAGCTTAGGTCCCCTAGCGGGGCCCCAAGAGACCCAGTACTTC. This chain links TRBV7-2 with TRBJ2-5; 9 bases match TRBD2. In germline, CDR1 is SGHTA, CDR2 FQGNSA. Germline trimming cut 1 base from V and 1 base from J; bases unmatched to any gene: 7. This CDR3 is built from 17 residues.

This chain joins TRBV7-9 and TRBJ2-5; a possible D gene is TRBD1 (5 bases). CDR3 size: 14 residues. Germline lookup yields CDR1 SEHNR and CDR2 FQNEAQ (reference sequence). Trimming cost V 0 bases and J 6 bases, with 11 bases left between them. The CDR3 sequence is CASSLADTSKTQYF. The CDR3 DNA follows: TGTGCCAGCAGCTTAGCGGACACCTCAAAGACCCAGTACTTC.

This rearrangement joins TRBV25-1 to TRBJ2-1, with 9 bases aligning to TRBD1. V shed 1 base, J shed 3 bases, and the junction held 4 bases outside the gene matches. The V gene's germline CDR1 is MGHDK and CDR2 SYGVNS. The CDR3 contains 16 residues. The CDR3 protein is CASSELTGGNYNEQFF. CDR3 coding DNA: TGTGCCAGCAGTGAATTGACAGGGGGAAACTACAATGAGCAGTTCTTC.

The chain carries TRBV3-1 (or the pseudogene TRBV3-2) and TRBJ2-5; 10 nucleotides agree with TRBD1. There are 14 residues in the CDR3. Germline CDR1 reads LGHDT; CDR2 reads YNNKEL (reference sequence). The V gene end was trimmed by 1 base and the J gene end by 4 bases; junction bases not matched to a gene: 0. CDR3 sequence reads: CASSQGTGGETQYF. The CDR3 coding sequence is TGTGCCAGCAGCCAAGGGACAGGGGGAGAGACCCAGTACTTC.

The J gene is TRBJ1-1, the V gene TRBV7-9; TRBD1 matches 9 bases. Germline CDR1 is SEHNR and CDR2 is FQNEAQ (reference sequence). The CDR3 is 15 amino acids. Trimming cost V 5 bases and J 4 bases; bases outside gene matches: 8. In DNA, the CDR3 is TGTGCCAGCAGCCCCCAGGACAGGGGAGGCACTGAAGCTTTCTTT. This codes for CASSPQDRGGTEAFF.

The DNA of the CDR3 is TGCGCCAGCAGCTTGGACCCACAGGGACGTGAGTCTGGCTACACCTTC. Translated, it gives CASSLDPQGRESGYTF. The chain is built from TRBV5-1 and TRBJ1-2, with D tentatively TRBD1 (6 bases). V lost 0 bases and J lost 7, with 19 bases in between. The CDR3 has 16 residues. The germline V gene encodes CDR1 SGHRS and CDR2 YFSETQ.

With respect to this clone: The same CDR3 is also encoded by other DNA sequences in this sample. The chain links TRBV7-2 to TRBJ2-1, with 8 nucleotides matching TRBD2. This CDR3 is built from 14 residues. Trimming removed 1 base from V and 7 bases from J; junction bases left unmatched: 3. The germline V gene has CDR1 SGHTA and CDR2 FQGNSA. The CDR3 DNA is TGTGCCAGCAGCTTAGGAGCGGGAGTGAATGAGCAGTTCTTC. Translating gives CASSLGAGVNEQFF.

The chain is built from TRBV10-3 and TRBJ2-7, with D possibly TRBD2 on 7 matching bases. The germline V and J ends were trimmed by 4 bases and 4 bases, with 23 bases remaining between them. Germline CDR1 reads ENHRY; CDR2 reads SYGVKD. The CDR3 contains 17 residues. For the CDR3, the DNA is TGTGCCATCAGTGCTCGGACAGCCTCAGCGGGGTTTTACGAGCAGTACTTC. Amino acids: CAISARTASAGFYEQYF.

The gene calls are TRBV5-1 and TRBJ2-5, with D tentatively TRBD2 (5 bases). Germline assignment: CDR1 SGHRS and CDR2 YFSETQ. Trimming removed 1 base at V and 4 bases at J, with 11 bases between. This CDR3 contains 14 residues. The CDR3 spells CASSLTTSGETQYF. The CDR3 coding sequence is TGCGCCAGCAGCTTGACCACTAGTGGAGAGACCCAGTACTTC.

This chain joins TRBV4-3 and TRBJ2-1; 11 bases are shared with TRBD2. V lost 0 bases to trimming and J lost 4 bases; unmatched junction nucleotides: 17. Germline CDR1 reads LGHNA; CDR2 reads YSLEER. The CDR3 sequence is 21 residues long. CDR3 sequence: CASSQDSARTLTSGIYNEQFF. The CDR3, as DNA: TGCGCCAGCAGCCAAGATAGCGCCAGGACGCTGACTAGCGGGATATACAATGAGCAGTTCTTC.

This chain joins TRBV19 and TRBJ1-2; 9 nucleotides align to TRBD1. CDR3 length: 16 residues. V dropped 1 base and J dropped 7; count of bases not matched to a gene: 10. Looked up from germline, CDR1 is LNHDA and CDR2 is SQIVND (reference sequence). The CDR3 loop reads CASSIGGRTGDSGYTF. CDR3 coding DNA: TGTGCCAGTAGTATAGGGGGTCGGACAGGGGATTCTGGCTACACCTTC.

The V gene is TRBV9, the J gene TRBJ1-6, with 9 positions matching TRBD1. There are 14 residues in the CDR3. V was pared by 6 bases and J by 7 bases, with 5 bases of the junction left unmatched. From germline, CDR1 is SGDLS and CDR2 YYNGEE. The CDR3 region is CASTRTGDNSPLHF. DNA for the CDR3: TGTGCCAGCACGAGGACAGGGGACAATTCACCCCTCCACTTT. The full variable domain, its missing parts supplied by reference TRBV9 and TRBJ1-6, is DSGVTQTPKHLITATGQRVTLRCSPRSGDLSVYWYQQSLDQGLQFLIQYYNGEERAKGNILERFSAQQFPDLHSELNLSSLELGDSALYFCASTRTGDNSPLHFGNGTRLTVT.